This T cell receptor (beta chain) is drawn from a study of CD8+ T cells in alopecia areata. About the research overall: Treated patients were scored for severity by percent of scalp affected.

Regarding treatment: oral pan-JAK inhibitor, 5-10 mg twice daily. Peripheral blood and lesional scalp punch biopsies were taken from alopecia areata patients. Following extraction, RNA underwent reverse transcription to cDNA, which served as the sequencing template. Only in-frame clones appear in the TCRdb table, and some are missing; sequencing was by immunoSEQ multiplex PCR. The table lists fewer than 200,000 clones, approximately 52% of them singletons. This CDR3 contains 18 residues. The J segment lost 3 bases and the V segment lost 3 bases, leaving 11 bases of the junction unmatched. The germline V gene has CDR1 SGHRS and CDR2 YFSETQ.

V gene TRBV5-1 combines with J gene TRBJ2-1; 11 bases line up with TRBD2. This receptor was taken from a human donor with alopecia areata. The sequencing used CD4+ T cells sorted from blood, collected at approximately week 55, from a patient treated with tofacitinib. The CDR3 protein is CASSYLTTSGGYYNEQFF. The CDR3 bases are TGCGCCAGCAGCTACCTAACCACTAGCGGGGGTTACTACAATGAGCAGTTCTTC.